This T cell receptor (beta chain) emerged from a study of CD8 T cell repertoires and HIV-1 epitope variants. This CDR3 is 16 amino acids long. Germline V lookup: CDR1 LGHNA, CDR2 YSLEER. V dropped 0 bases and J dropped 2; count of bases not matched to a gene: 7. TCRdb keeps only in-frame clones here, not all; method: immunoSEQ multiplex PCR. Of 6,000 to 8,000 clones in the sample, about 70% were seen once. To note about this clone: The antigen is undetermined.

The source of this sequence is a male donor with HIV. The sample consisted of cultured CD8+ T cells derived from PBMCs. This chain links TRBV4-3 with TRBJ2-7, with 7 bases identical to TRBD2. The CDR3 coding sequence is TGCGCCAGCAGCCAAGATCGAAGGGAGGGGACCTACGAGCAGTACTTC. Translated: CASSQDRREGTYEQYF.